This T cell receptor (beta chain) stems from a study of neurological immune-mediated disorders. This clonotype was counted at least ten times. The authors produced cDNA by 5'RACE using 10-nucleotide random UMIs. One entry per CDR3 protein results from TCRdb running MiXCR on the 5' RACE reads. The sample carries fewer than 20,000 distinct CDR3 sequences, 14% to 15% recorded once. The germline V and J ends were trimmed by 8 bases and 5 bases, with 16 bases remaining between them. Germline V lookup: CDR1 SGHTA, CDR2 FQGNSA. The CDR3 contains 14 residues. This clonotype originated in a man aged 60-69 years with HTLV-1-associated myelopathy (HAM/TSP). The rearrangement uses TRBV7-2 and TRBJ1-5; D is perhaps TRBD1 (5 bases). The sequenced sample consisted of PBMCs. CDR3 protein: CASAPRGGDQPQHF. The CDR3 DNA is TGTGCCAGCGCCCCCCGGGGCGGGGATCAGCCCCAGCATTTT.